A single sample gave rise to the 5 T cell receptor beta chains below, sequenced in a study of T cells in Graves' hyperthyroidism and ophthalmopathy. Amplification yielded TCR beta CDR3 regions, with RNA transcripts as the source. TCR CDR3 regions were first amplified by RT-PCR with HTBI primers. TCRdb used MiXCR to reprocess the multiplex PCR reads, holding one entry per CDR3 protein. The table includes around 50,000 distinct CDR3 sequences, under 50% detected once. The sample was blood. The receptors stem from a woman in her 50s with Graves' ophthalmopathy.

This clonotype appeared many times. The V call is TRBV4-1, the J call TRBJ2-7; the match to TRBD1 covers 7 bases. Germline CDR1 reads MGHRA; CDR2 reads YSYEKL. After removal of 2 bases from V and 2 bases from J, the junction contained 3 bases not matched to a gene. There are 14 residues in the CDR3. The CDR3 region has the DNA TGCGCCAGCAGCCAAAGCACAGGGGCCTACGAGCAGTACTTC. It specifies CASSQSTGAYEQYF.

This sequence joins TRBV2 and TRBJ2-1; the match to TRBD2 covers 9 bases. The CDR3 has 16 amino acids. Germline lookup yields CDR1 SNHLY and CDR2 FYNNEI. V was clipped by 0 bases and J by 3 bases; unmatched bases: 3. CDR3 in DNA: TGTGCCAGCAGTGAAGCGCGCGGGAGGGACTACAATGAGCAGTTCTTC. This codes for CASSEARGRDYNEQFF.

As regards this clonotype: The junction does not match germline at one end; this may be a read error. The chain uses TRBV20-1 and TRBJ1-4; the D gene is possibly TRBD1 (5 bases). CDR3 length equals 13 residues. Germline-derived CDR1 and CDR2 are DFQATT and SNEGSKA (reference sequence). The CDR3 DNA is TGCAGTGCTAGGGACATGAATAATGGAAAACTGTTCTTT. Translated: CSARDMNNGKLFF.

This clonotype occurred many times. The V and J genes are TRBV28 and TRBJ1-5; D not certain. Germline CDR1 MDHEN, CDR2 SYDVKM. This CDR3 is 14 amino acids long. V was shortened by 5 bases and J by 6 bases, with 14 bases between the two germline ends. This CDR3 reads CASSLGLSGQPQHF. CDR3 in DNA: TGTGCCAGCAGTCTAGGACTCAGCGGTCAGCCCCAGCATTTT.

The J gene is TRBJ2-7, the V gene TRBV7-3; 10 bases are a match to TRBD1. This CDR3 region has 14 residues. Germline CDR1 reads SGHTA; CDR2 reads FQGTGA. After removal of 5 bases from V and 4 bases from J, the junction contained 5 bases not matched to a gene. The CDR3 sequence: CASSPRQGAYEQYF. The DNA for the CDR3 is TGTGCCAGCAGCCCCAGACAGGGGGCGTACGAGCAGTACTTC.